Here is one TCR beta chain with its context. Peripheral blood CD8+ and CD4+ T cells were profiled by TCR beta sequencing. Reverse transcription used roughly 0.45 to 1 ug RNA and random hexamers. Each CDR3 protein gets one entry after TCRdb re-called the immunoSEQ multiplex PCR reads with MiXCR. The table has approximately 190,000 distinct CDR3 sequences, approximately 95% seen once. This specimen comes from a study of CD8 T cells in Susac syndrome. Overall study context: Each patient with Susac syndrome, at the time of blood draw, was therapy-naive, on corticosteroids, or on intravenous immunoglobulin alone.

Looked up from germline, CDR1 is LNHDA and CDR2 is SQIVND (reference sequence). Trimming cost V 4 bases and J 0 bases; bases outside gene matches: 3. The CDR3 contains 15 residues. Sequenced sample: CD8+ T cells from PBMCs. The clonotype comes from a human donor with Susac syndrome. V gene TRBV19 combines with J gene TRBJ1-5; 7 bases map to TRBD1. The CDR3 DNA reads as TGTGCCAGTAGTAAAGGGGGCATTAGCAATCAGCCCCAGCATTTT. Amino acids: CASSKGGISNQPQHF.